This TCR beta chain is drawn from a study of beta chain features in type 1 diabetes. Every bit of the isolated RNA underwent reverse transcription, so sequencing read expressed TCRB transcripts. The table came from immunoSEQ multiplex PCR; TCRdb's copy has only in-frame clones and leaves some out. The table lists tens of thousands of clones, around three fifths of them singletons, with roughly 2.4% in the top ten. V lost 6 bases and J 5 bases, leaving 7 bases between the germline ends. Looked up from germline, CDR1 is SNHLY and CDR2 is FYNNEI. The CDR3 has 11 residues. Sequencing input: Tregs from blood. The TCR was taken from a woman aged 18-35 years in good health. The rearrangement links TRBV2 to TRBJ2-5, with D uncertain. The CDR3 region has the DNA TGTGCCAGCAGCCTACTGGAGACCCAGTACTTC. Encoded protein: CASSLLETQYF.